This passage covers 20 T cell receptor beta chains from one sample sequenced in a study of blood T cell repertoires in COVID-19. Generated by immunoSEQ multiplex PCR, the TCRdb table keeps only in-frame clones and is missing some. The profile shows about 98,000 clones, roughly 80% of them singletons. Sequences were obtained from peripheral blood. All receptors derive from a woman over 75 with acute or convalescent COVID-19.

The V gene is TRBV2, the J gene TRBJ2-7, with 9 positions matching TRBD2. The germline V gene has CDR1 SNHLY and CDR2 FYNNEI. This CDR3 comprises 15 residues. V lost 7 bases and J lost 3; bases outside the gene matches: 10. Here the CDR3 DNA reads TGTGCCAGCACAGAGGGCGGGGGGGCCGGCTACGAGCAGTACTTC. This gives the protein CASTEGGGAGYEQYF.

Turning to this clone: The same CDR3 is also encoded by other DNA sequences in this sample. The chain joins TRBV9 to TRBJ1-2, with D uncertain. CDR3 size: 12 residues. Per germline, CDR1 SGDLS and CDR2 YYNGEE. The V end was cut by 0 bases, the J end by 4 bases, with 4 bases between. Here the CDR3 DNA reads TGTGCCAGCAGCGTAGACTCCTATGGCTACACCTTC. Its protein product is CASSVDSYGYTF.

The chain joins TRBV30 to TRBJ1-5; D ambiguous. CDR3 length equals 14 residues. The V and J ends lost 2 bases and 4 bases respectively, with 12 bases between them. CDR1 and CDR2 (germline): GTSNPN, SVGIG (reference sequence). The CDR3 sequence: CAWSNAGGNQPQHF. In DNA, the CDR3 is TGTGCCTGGAGTAATGCGGGTGGGAATCAGCCCCAGCATTTT.

In nucleotides, the CDR3 is TGTGCCAGCAGTGGCGGGACAGGGGGTAGGAATCAGCCCCAGCATTTT. Its translation: CASSGGTGGRNQPQHF. This chain uses TRBV2 with TRBJ1-5, with 11 bases that match TRBD1. The CDR3 spans 16 residues. V shed 4 bases, J shed 4 bases, and the junction held 6 bases outside the gene matches. Germline CDR1 is SNHLY and CDR2 is FYNNEI.

The J gene is TRBJ1-5, the V gene TRBV28; 7 bases are a match to TRBD1. CDR1 is MDHEN, CDR2 SYDVKM, per germline. CDR3 length: 16 amino acids. The V segment lost 4 bases and the J segment 4 bases; nucleotides outside the gene matches: 10. The CDR3 is CASSWIRRQGNQPQHF. The CDR3, as DNA: TGTGCCAGCAGTTGGATCCGACGACAGGGTAATCAGCCCCAGCATTTT.

Concerning this clone: This specimen includes other DNA sequences encoding the same CDR3. The chain has TRBV3-1 (or the pseudogene TRBV3-2) and TRBJ1-5, with D perhaps TRBD1 (5 bases). CDR3 length: 15 amino acids. V lost 1 base and J 0 bases, leaving 7 bases between the germline ends. Germline CDR1 is LGHDT and CDR2 is YNNKEL (reference sequence). CDR3 protein: CASSQGTYSNQPQHF. The CDR3 DNA reads as TGTGCCAGCAGCCAAGGGACATATAGCAATCAGCCCCAGCATTTT.

This chain uses TRBV30 with TRBJ2-4; D may be TRBD2 (5 bases). The germline V and J ends were trimmed by 4 bases and 0 bases, with 22 bases remaining between them. The CDR3 loop spans 18 amino acids. Looked up from germline, CDR1 is GTSNPN and CDR2 is SVGIG (reference sequence). CDR3 sequence: CAWNPPTTFTVAKNIQYF. In nucleotides, the CDR3 is TGTGCCTGGAACCCCCCGACTACCTTTACAGTAGCCAAAAACATTCAGTACTTC.

CDR3 coding DNA: TGTGCCAGTAGTATACGACGTGGCGGGACAGGGGGCGGTGAGCAGTTCTTC. Amino acid sequence: CASSIRRGGTGGGEQFF. This chain joins TRBV19 and TRBJ2-1; the match to TRBD1 covers 12 bases. Germline trimming cut 2 bases from V and 9 bases from J; bases unmatched to any gene: 11. Germline CDR1 and CDR2: LNHDA and SQIVND (reference sequence). The CDR3 runs to 17 residues.

This clone came up a few times. The V call is TRBV7-2, the J call TRBJ2-3, with 8 bases that match TRBD1. Per germline, CDR1 SGHTA and CDR2 FQGNSA. This CDR3 is built from 14 residues. Trimming cost V 5 bases and J 4 bases; bases outside gene matches: 5. The CDR3: CASSPDRGPDTQYF. DNA for the CDR3: TGTGCCAGCAGCCCCGACAGGGGTCCAGATACGCAGTATTTT.

The chain carries TRBV7-3 and TRBJ2-6, with no clear D. CDR1 SGHTA and CDR2 FQGTGA come from the germline V gene. The CDR3 is 17 residues long. V was shortened by 1 base and J by 3 bases, with 13 bases between the two germline ends. CDR3 protein: CASSLRLQADGANVLTF. The DNA of the CDR3 is TGTGCCAGCAGCTTAAGACTTCAAGCCGATGGGGCCAACGTCCTGACTTTC. Complete variable domain (other parts from reference TRBV7-3 and TRBJ2-6): GAGVSQTPSNKVTEKGKYVELRCDPISGHTALYWYRQSLGQGPEFLIYFQGTGAADDSGLPNDRFFAVRPEGSVSTLKIQRTERGDSAVYLCASSLRLQADGANVLTFGAGSRLTVL.

This chain links TRBV2 with TRBJ1-5; 7 bases are a match to TRBD1. With V trimmed by 7 bases and J by 6 bases, 9 bases remained unmatched. The CDR3 runs to 14 residues. The germline CDR1 and CDR2 sequences are SNHLY and FYNNEI. CDR3 loop: CASTTGRNGQPQHF. The CDR3 DNA sequence: TGTGCCAGCACGACAGGGCGGAACGGTCAGCCCCAGCATTTT.

In this sample, this clone turned up once. The J gene is TRBJ2-5, the V gene TRBV20-1, with D perhaps TRBD2 (6 bases). CDR1 is DFQATT, CDR2 SNEGSKA, per germline (reference sequence). Trimming took off 6 bases at V and 4 bases at J, with 9 bases between the two ends. The length of the CDR3 is 11 residues. CDR3 region: CSARELETQYF. DNA of the CDR3: TGCAGTGCGCGGGAACTAGAGACCCAGTACTTC.

The J gene is TRBJ2-1, the V gene TRBV7-2, with D hard to call. Deletions cut 2 bases from V and 3 bases from J, with 5 bases between. Germline V gives CDR1 SGHTA, CDR2 FQGNSA. The CDR3 extends over 13 amino acids. The CDR3 protein is CASSLQLYNEQFF. The CDR3 nucleotides are TGTGCCAGCAGCTTACAACTCTACAATGAGCAGTTCTTC. Full variable domain (missing parts from reference TRBV7-2 and TRBJ2-1): GAGVSQSPSNKVTEKGKDVELRCDPISGHTALYWYRQSLGQGLEFLIYFQGNSAPDKSGLPSDRFSAERTGGSVSTLTIQRTQQEDSAVYLCASSLQLYNEQFFGPGTRLTVL.

As DNA, the CDR3 is TGCGCCAGCCAGGGACAGACTCTTCAAGCTTTCTTT. It specifies CASQGQTLQAFF. V usage is TRBV5-1 and J usage is TRBJ1-1; 7 bases line up with TRBD1. The CDR3 is 12 amino acids. V trimming: 7 bases; J trimming: 9 bases; junction bases outside the gene matches: 9. The germline gives CDR1 SGHRS, CDR2 YFSETQ.

This rearrangement joins TRBV11-2 to TRBJ1-6; TRBD1 matches 10 bases. The CDR3 consists of 16 residues. Trimming cost V 5 bases and J 10 bases; bases outside gene matches: 11. Looked up from germline, CDR1 is SGHAT and CDR2 is FQNNGV. The CDR3 DNA reads as TGTGCCAGCAGCACCGGATCCGGGACAGGGGTCTCACCCCTCCACTTT. The encoded protein is CASSTGSGTGVSPLHF.

The chain carries TRBV28 and TRBJ1-2; TRBD1 might be the D (6 bases). The CDR3 consists of 16 residues. Per germline, CDR1 MDHEN and CDR2 SYDVKM. The V and J ends lost 5 bases and 1 base respectively, with 17 bases between them. The CDR3 loop reads CASSHRDPVNNYGYTF. As DNA, the CDR3 is TGTGCCAGCAGTCACAGGGACCCCGTTAATAACTATGGCTACACCTTC.

The sample holds a few counts of this clone. The rearrangement uses TRBV5-5 and TRBJ1-1; 11 nucleotides line up with TRBD1. V lost 4 bases and J lost 3; bases outside the gene matches: 8. The CDR3 consists of 16 residues. Germline CDR1 reads SGHKS; CDR2 reads YYEKEE (reference sequence). Here the CDR3 DNA reads TGTGCCAGCAGCCCGGGACAGGGGGGATCGGACACTGAAGCTTTCTTT. It yields the protein CASSPGQGGSDTEAFF. The variable domain in full, with the rest retrieved from reference TRBV5-5 and TRBJ1-1, is DAGVTQSPTHLIKTRGQQVTLRCSPISGHKSVSWYQQVLGQGPQFIFQYYEKEERGRGNFPDRFSARQFPNYSSELNVNALLLGDSALYLCASSPGQGGSDTEAFFGQGTRLTVV.

The chain is built from TRBV4-2 and TRBJ2-2; 9 bases align to TRBD1. V dropped 1 base and J dropped 4; count of bases not matched to a gene: 4. The CDR3 extends over 16 amino acids. Germline CDR1 LGHNA, CDR2 YNFKEQ. The CDR3 DNA is TGTGCCAGCAGCCAAGTGGGGACAGGGACCACCGGGGAGCTGTTTTTT. Its protein product is CASSQVGTGTTGELFF.

This chain links TRBV14 with TRBJ2-5, with TRBD1 matching 8 bases. Germline-derived CDR1 and CDR2 are SGHDN and FVKESK. The CDR3 is 15 amino acids. Losses at the gene ends were 4 bases for V and 1 base for J; bases not matched to a gene: 5. The CDR3 region has the DNA TGTGCCAGCAGCCCTCTTCAGGGGGCCCAAGAGACCCAGTACTTC. This sequence encodes CASSPLQGAQETQYF.

This clone has only a few counts. The V gene is TRBV7-8, the J gene TRBJ2-7, with D uncertain. This CDR3 has 13 residues. V lost 1 base to trimming and J lost 3 bases, with 7 bases between them. Germline CDR1 SGHVS, CDR2 FQNEAQ. The CDR3 DNA reads TGTGCCAGCAGCTTAGGGCTCATCTACGAGCAGTACTTC. Translation gives CASSLGLIYEQYF. The entire variable domain, with the rest obtained from reference TRBV7-8 and TRBJ2-7, is as follows: GAGVSQSPRYKVAKRGQDVALRCDPISGHVSLFWYQQALGQGPEFLTYFQNEAQLDKSGLPSDRFFAERPEGSVSTLKIQRTQQEDSAVYLCASSLGLIYEQYFGPGTRLTVT.